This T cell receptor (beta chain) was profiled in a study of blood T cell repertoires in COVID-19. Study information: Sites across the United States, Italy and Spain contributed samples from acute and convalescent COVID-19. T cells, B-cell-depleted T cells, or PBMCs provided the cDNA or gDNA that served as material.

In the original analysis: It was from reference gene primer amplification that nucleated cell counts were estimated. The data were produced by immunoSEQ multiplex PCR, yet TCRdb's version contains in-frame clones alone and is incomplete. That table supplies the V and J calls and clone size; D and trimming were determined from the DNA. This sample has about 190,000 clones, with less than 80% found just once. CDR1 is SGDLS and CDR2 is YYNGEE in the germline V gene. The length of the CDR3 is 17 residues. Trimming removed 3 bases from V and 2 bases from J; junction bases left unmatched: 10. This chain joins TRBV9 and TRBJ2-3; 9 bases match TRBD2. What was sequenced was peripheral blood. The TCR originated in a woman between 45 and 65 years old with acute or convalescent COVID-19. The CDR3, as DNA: TGTGCCAGCAGCGCCGGAAAACTAGCGGGCTTCACAGATACGCAGTATTTT. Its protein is CASSAGKLAGFTDTQYF.